A single sample gave rise to the 7 T cell receptor beta chains below, sequenced in a study of shared clonotypes between healthy human individuals (dated by TCRdb to about 2020). The method behind the library was the immunoSEQ multiplex PCR assay. This immuneACCESS table, as held by TCRdb, lists in-frame sequences with V and J called but not all clones. Of the missing ones, under half trace to an unresolved V gene in checked studies; the others have no known cause. This sample lists about 2,500,000 clones; about 92% were detected once. About 0.13% of the sample belongs to the ten largest clones. Sequencing was performed on naive CD4+ T cells sorted from blood. The cell subset or site label for this specimen denotes: CD45RA+ positively selected. These receptors came from a man aged 18 to 30 in good health.

The chain is built from TRBV27 and TRBJ2-7; D remains unclear. This CDR3 is built from 14 residues. Germline V gene data show CDR1 as MNHEY and CDR2 as SMNVEV (reference sequence). The V and J ends lost 3 bases and 1 base respectively, with 10 bases between them. In DNA form, the CDR3 reads TGTGCCAGCAGTTTTTGGATGGGTTCCTACGAGCAGTACTTC. Amino acids: CASSFWMGSYEQYF.

This chain connects TRBV19 to TRBJ2-7; 9 nucleotides line up with TRBD2. J was trimmed by 0 bases and V by 3 bases; bases with no gene match: 3. This CDR3 comprises 15 residues. Germline V gene lookup returns CDR1 LNHDA and CDR2 SQIVND (reference sequence). CDR3 nucleotides: TGTGCCAGTAGTATTTTTAGCGGGAGCTCCTACGAGCAGTACTTC. Translation: CASSIFSGSSYEQYF.

J is TRBJ1-1 and V is TRBV5-1; 9 bases match TRBD1. This CDR3 is 14 amino acids long. V lost 1 base and J lost 7; bases outside the gene matches: 5. CDR1 and CDR2 (germline): SGHRS, YFSETQ. The CDR3 protein is CASSLLGQGGEAFF. The DNA of the CDR3 is TGCGCCAGCAGCTTGTTGGGACAGGGCGGTGAAGCTTTCTTT.

The rearrangement uses TRBV28 and TRBJ1-5; D unresolved. V lost 11 bases to trimming and J lost 4 bases, with 12 bases between them. This CDR3 spans 12 amino acids. Germline CDR1 and CDR2: MDHEN and SYDVKM. CDR3 nucleotide sequence: TGTGCCGCGGAGGGCCCGAATCAGCCCCAGCATTTT. It is translated as CAAEGPNQPQHF.

The V and J genes are TRBV19 and TRBJ2-7, with D unclear. V lost 3 bases, J lost 3 bases, and 9 bases lay in between. Germline V gene sequence: CDR1 LNHDA, CDR2 SQIVND (reference sequence). CDR3 size: 13 residues. CDR3: CASSIKVFYEQYF. The DNA of the CDR3 is TGTGCCAGTAGTATTAAGGTTTTCTACGAGCAGTACTTC.

The rearrangement uses TRBV10-3 and TRBJ2-3; 8 bases agree with TRBD2. V lost 7 bases and J lost 2; bases outside the gene matches: 20. CDR3 length: 19 residues. CDR1 and CDR2 (germline): ENHRY, SYGVKD. The CDR3 region is CAIITKAGVFSRNTDTQYF. The CDR3 coding sequence is TGTGCCATCATAACAAAAGCGGGAGTCTTTTCGAGAAACACAGATACGCAGTATTTT.

V is TRBV29-1 and J is TRBJ1-1, with 8 positions matching TRBD1. This CDR3 has 14 residues. Trimming at V came to 5 bases and at J to 0 bases, leaving 5 bases not matched to a gene. Germline CDR1 reads SQVTM; CDR2 reads ANQGSEA. The CDR3 region has the DNA TGCAGCGTTTGGGACAGGAGTTTGAACACTGAAGCTTTCTTT. Translation gives CSVWDRSLNTEAFF.